These T cell receptor beta chains were read from a single sample in a study of early T cells in non-severe SARS-CoV-2 infection. TCRdb reanalysed the 5' RACE reads using MiXCR and keeps one entry per CDR3 protein. Among 90,000 to 130,000 distinct CDR3 sequences, around 12% were seen once, and the ten largest hold approximately 4%. Specimen: whole blood, collected at baseline. The receptor source for this set is an adult who was a healthcare worker with PCR-confirmed SARS-CoV-2 infection or an uninfected control (not recorded which). Both conserved end residues are part of each CDR3. The order of the fields is clone size, V gene, CDR3 protein. Only some rows state a clone size, as once, few, many or a class for expanded clones.

abundance: .
v_gene: TRBV5-1
CDR3aa: CASSLTGARNSAQYF

abundance: .
v_gene: TRBV28
CDR3aa: CASSQTSGRLSGFF

abundance: few
v_gene: TRBV20-1
CDR3aa: CSASPILGGPEAFF

abundance: few
v_gene: TRBV9
CDR3aa: CASSTGDEQYF

abundance: few
v_gene: TRBV19
CDR3aa: CASSTGQGNQPQHF

abundance: few
v_gene: TRBV11-2
CDR3aa: CASSLSIGQTSHPKAGELFF

abundance: .
v_gene: TRBV29-1
CDR3aa: CSVSETPNTEAFF

abundance: .
v_gene: TRBV9
CDR3aa: CASSVDGAAYYGYTF

abundance: few
v_gene: TRBV12-3/TRBV12-4
CDR3aa: CASSPIPRGRLEEKLFF

abundance: few
v_gene: TRBV6-1
CDR3aa: CASNGQGLQPQHF

abundance: few
v_gene: TRBV5-1
CDR3aa: CASSPNPAGGIYGYTF

abundance: .
v_gene: TRBV12-3/TRBV12-4
CDR3aa: CASSLLHEQFF

abundance: .
v_gene: TRBV7-9
CDR3aa: CASSSVGRDSPLHF

abundance: few
v_gene: TRBV20-1
CDR3aa: CSARDGARISNEQFF

abundance: few
v_gene: TRBV5-4
CDR3aa: CASSLKSDGTTEAFF

abundance: few
v_gene: TRBV28
CDR3aa: CASSPSGSHEQYF

abundance: many
v_gene: TRBV7-2
CDR3aa: CASSLDLTAISPLHF

abundance: many
v_gene: TRBV7-6
CDR3aa: CASSLGVSEQFF

abundance: many
v_gene: TRBV12-3/TRBV12-4
CDR3aa: CASRRTGGVTGANVLTF

abundance: few
v_gene: TRBV7-9
CDR3aa: CASSFTSGGIDTQYF

abundance: .
v_gene: TRBV6-5
CDR3aa: CATKRLIMNTEAFF

abundance: many
v_gene: TRBV3-1
CDR3aa: CASSQAGPASYEQYF

abundance: .
v_gene: TRBV7-2
CDR3aa: CASSLDGGRTDTQYF

abundance: .
v_gene: TRBV28
CDR3aa: CASSPTGIRGETQYF

abundance: few
v_gene: TRBV5-1
CDR3aa: CASSLVGSQETQYF

abundance: many
v_gene: TRBV30
CDR3aa: CAWSVVGDSREQFF

abundance: few
v_gene: TRBV5-1
CDR3aa: CASSPGTGNWANEKLFF

abundance: few
v_gene: TRBV20-1
CDR3aa: CSAQGSDYNYGYTF

abundance: few
v_gene: TRBV7-2
CDR3aa: CASSITPANEKLFF

abundance: many
v_gene: TRBV11-2
CDR3aa: CASSPQRATYNEQFF

abundance: many
v_gene: TRBV20-1
CDR3aa: CSARDSEGGTGYTF

abundance: few
v_gene: TRBV12-3/TRBV12-4
CDR3aa: CASRRGQGRNQPQHF

abundance: few
v_gene: TRBV7-6
CDR3aa: CASSLSGQMNTEAFF

abundance: few
v_gene: TRBV4-1
CDR3aa: CASSQGKGTSYEQYF

abundance: few
v_gene: TRBV10-1
CDR3aa: CASSESGQGNEQFF

abundance: many
v_gene: TRBV19
CDR3aa: CASSDQGAAAYGYTF